This entry is about one T cell receptor (beta chain). Its antigen is still unknown. From the reads, TCRdb called clonotypes with MiXCR, one entry per CDR3 protein. The sample yields 450,000 to 550,000 distinct CDR3 sequences, approximately 16% seen once. The data were obtained in a study of T cell repertoires in cytomegalovirus infection. Study-level findings and limits: What dominated the ex vivo response were HLA-C-restricted CMV-specific TCR beta clonotypes. Frequencies of public TCR beta families were cumulated, and this identified carriers of CMV plus the relevant HLA.

Germline loops: CDR1 MNHEY, CDR2 SVGAGI. The trim removed 0 bases at V and 8 bases at J, leaving 4 bases unmatched. The CDR3 spans 15 residues. Material for sequencing was CD8+ T cells from PBMCs. The chain joins TRBV6-5 to TRBJ2-1; TRBD2 agrees at 10 bases. The source of this sequence is a human donor in good health (CMV status not recorded). Some clones in this sample may be carry-over from other donors' samples. The CDR3 sequence: CASSYSGAGGDEQFF. CDR3 sequence (DNA): TGTGCCAGCAGTTACTCGGGAGCGGGAGGGGATGAGCAGTTCTTC.